These T cell receptor beta chains were read from a single sample in a study of blood T cell repertoires in COVID-19. Some clones are missing from TCRdb's copy, which holds only in-frame ones; the method was immunoSEQ multiplex PCR. Among some 240,000 clones listed, approximately 89% were seen once. Source material: PBMCs or T cells enriched from blood (not recorded which). The origin of the receptors is a woman aged 40-49 years who had been exposed to COVID-19. Each CDR3 is given with its conserved first and last residue. The D gene is left open where the match is weak. Part of the rows lack a size; the others show once, few, many or a class for expanded clones.

clone size	V gene	J gene	D gene	CDR3 DNA	CDR3 protein
.	TRBV27	TRBJ1-2	TRBD1	TGTGCCAGCAGGGCTGCCGGGACAGGGGTAACTAACTATGGCTACACCTTC	CASRAAGTGVTNYGYTF
.	TRBV5-8	TRBJ2-7	TRBD1	TGTGCCAGCAGCCAAGAGACAACCGCCTCCCGACAGGGCTCTTACGAGCAGTACTTC	CASSQETTASRQGSYEQYF
few	TRBV7-2	TRBJ1-6	.	TGTGCCAGCAGCTTGCTTCCTACAGGAAATGGGAATTCACCCCTCCACTTT	CASSLLPTGNGNSPLHF
.	TRBV2	TRBJ2-3	TRBD2	TGTGCCAGCAGCCTCTCGCAACTAGCGGGATTTAGCACAGATACGCAGTATTTT	CASSLSQLAGFSTDTQYF
.	TRBV7-3	TRBJ2-2	.	TGTGCCAGCAGCTTTGGGCCAATTTCGAACACCGGGGAGCTGTTTTTT	CASSFGPISNTGELFF
once	TRBV4-1	TRBJ2-6	.	TGCGCCAGCAGCCAAGACAGCGCCGGGGCCAACGTCCTGACTTTC	CASSQDSAGANVLTF
.	TRBV28	TRBJ1-1	.	TGTGCCAGCAGTTTACCAGGGAAGAACACTGAAGCTTTCTTT	CASSLPGKNTEAFF
.	TRBV5-1	TRBJ2-2	.	TGCGCCAGCAGCTTGAATGCAGGGGCTTCGTCCGGGGAGCTGTTTTTT	CASSLNAGASSGELFF
.	TRBV5-1	TRBJ2-1	.	TGTGCCAGCAGCTTTGCGGGAACGCCTTACAATGAGCAGTTCTTC	CASSFAGTPYNEQFF
.	TRBV7-2	TRBJ2-3	.	TGTGCCAGCAGCTTAGCACAGGCGCAGGCCGATACGCAGTATTTT	CASSLAQAQADTQYF